Here is one TCR beta chain with its context. Enrollees, about 18 to 95 years old, lived in approximately 24 US areas. Participants were placed into cohorts based on the clinical history they reported. Two consecutive negative NP/OP PCR tests, clearance, or resolved symptoms defined Cohort 3 recovery. There are 11 residues in the CDR3. Germline V gene lookup returns CDR1 MRHNA and CDR2 SNTAGT. Trimming left V 4 bases short and J 7 bases short, with 5 bases between. Method: immunoSEQ multiplex PCR; TCRdb's copy keeps in-frame clones and lacks some. There are 350,000 to 400,000 clones in the sample; roughly 87% occur only once, and about 3% lies in the top ten. This specimen comes from a study of blood T cell repertoires in COVID-19. Looking at the study overall: COVID-19 samples, acute and convalescent, were from the United States, Italy and Spain.

Sequences were obtained from PBMCs or T cells enriched from blood (not recorded which). This clonotype originated in a woman aged 25-40 years who had recovered from COVID-19. This sequence joins TRBV6-4 and TRBJ1-5; no firm D call. The CDR3 protein is CASSGVQPQHF. The CDR3 bases are TGTGCCAGCAGTGGCGTCCAGCCCCAGCATTTT.